Detailed here is one T cell receptor beta chain. Its antigen is undetermined. Per germline, CDR1 LNHNV and CDR2 YYDKDF (reference sequence). Unmatched junction bases numbered 8, after V lost 3 bases and J lost 5 bases. The CDR3 spans 15 residues. This sample stems from a study of post-analysis software for immune sequencing data. Whole-study context: Progressive-relapsing, secondary progressive and relapsing-remitting multiple sclerosis were among the disease courses included. Overall study results and limits: Roughly five TRBV segments were more frequent in patients than controls; TRBV5-6, TRBV5-1 and TRBV20-1 belonged to this group.

Presence of unique molecular identifiers characterized the TCR beta cDNA libraries. The source material, roughly 0.9 to 10 million T cells, gave rise to 450,000 to 550,000 cDNA molecules. Via MiXCR, TCRdb re-called the PCR reads, giving one row per CDR3 protein. Among some 890,000 distinct CDR3 sequences listed, 53% were seen once. The sequence was obtained from a girl aged 5 to 17 with multiple sclerosis. The sequenced material came from blood. The V and J genes are TRBV15 and TRBJ2-7, with 9 bases fitting TRBD1. This chain's CDR3 is CATSSHRDRDHEQYF. CDR3 DNA: TGTGCCACCAGCAGCCACCGGGACAGGGACCACGAGCAGTACTTC.